The 5 T cell receptor beta chains reported below all come from one sample, sequenced in a study of regulatory T cells in long-lasting Graves disease. Through Arm-PCR of CDR3 regions and iRepertoire HTBI primers, TCR beta libraries were built. TCRdb re-derived calls from the multiplex PCR reads in MiXCR, one entry per CDR3 protein. The table has 550,000 or so distinct CDR3 sequences, 9.5% to 15% seen once; the top ten hold approximately 9.6%. Time point indicated: newly diagnosed GD, antithyroid drugs for less than 3 months. PBMCs were the source of the RNA used for TCR sequencing. This sample was shared with a second study, whose subject was T cells in Graves' hyperthyroidism and ophthalmopathy.

This specimen was peripheral blood mononuclear cells (PBMCs), taken at new diagnosis, from a patient treated with antithyroid drugs. The receptors derive from a woman in her twenties or thirties with Graves disease.

Ten or more counts support this clonotype. V is TRBV6-2 or TRBV6-3 and J is TRBJ2-7, with D unclear. Germline CDR1 MNHEY, CDR2 SVGEGT. V shed 5 bases and J shed 6 bases, with 17 bases lying between them. The CDR3 length is 14 residues. The CDR3 DNA is TGTGCCAGCAGTGGATGGACGCGCAATCCCGAGCAGTACTTC. Translated, it gives CASSGWTRNPEQYF.

This clonotype was recorded many times. This chain joins TRBV28 and TRBJ2-5; 14 bases are shared with TRBD2. Germline trimming cut 1 base from V and 2 bases from J; bases unmatched to any gene: 9. Germline assignment: CDR1 MDHEN and CDR2 SYDVKM. The CDR3 spans 19 residues. The CDR3 bases are TGTGCCAGCAGTTTATATTTGACTAGCGGGAGGGTTTGGCAAGAGACCCAGTACTTC. Translated, it gives CASSLYLTSGRVWQETQYF.

V usage is TRBV29-1 and J usage is TRBJ1-2; the D is unclear. Trimming took 4 bases from V and 6 from J, leaving 15 bases between them. The germline gives CDR1 SQVTM, CDR2 ANQGSEA. This CDR3 is built from 13 residues. As DNA, the CDR3 is TGCAGCGTTGGGAAGGGTCAGGTTAATGGCTACACCTTC. It codes for CSVGKGQVNGYTF. The entire variable domain, with the rest obtained from reference TRBV29-1 and TRBJ1-2, is as follows: SAVISQKPSRDICQRGTSLTIQCQVDSQVTMMFWYRQQPGQSLTLIATANQGSEATYESGFVIDKFPISRPNLTFSTLTVSNMSPEDSSIYLCSVGKGQVNGYTFGSGTRLTVV.

In this sample, this clonotype turned up many times. The chain carries TRBV28 and TRBJ2-1, with D possibly being TRBD1 or TRBD2 (5 bases each). The germline CDR1 and CDR2 sequences are MDHEN and SYDVKM. The length of the CDR3 is 15 residues. Trimming left V 1 base short and J 2 bases short, with 9 bases between. The CDR3 reads CASSLSGRTYNEQFF. The CDR3, as DNA: TGTGCCAGCAGTTTATCAGGGAGAACCTACAATGAGCAGTTCTTC.

This clonotype was counted many times. The rearrangement joins TRBV7-9 to TRBJ2-5; D unresolved. Per germline, CDR1 SEHNR and CDR2 FQNEAQ (reference sequence). This CDR3 contains 14 residues. V lost 5 bases to trimming and J lost 3 bases, with 13 bases between them. The CDR3 sequence: CASSRTSEEETQYF. CDR3 DNA sequence: TGTGCCAGCAGCCGAACCTCAGAAGAAGAGACCCAGTACTTC.